This is a list of T cell receptor beta chains from one sample in a study of shared clonotypes between healthy human individuals. Sequencing used immunoSEQ multiplex PCR; TCRdb keeps in-frame clones, though not all of them. The sample shows 2.3 million or so clones, 80% to 95% of them seen only once. Specimen: naive CD4+ T cells from PBMCs. The origin of the receptors is a young man in good health. Some clones in this sample may be carry-over from other donors' samples. Both conserved end residues are part of each CDR3. Each record gives: V gene, D gene, clone size, J gene, CDR3 protein, CDR3 DNA. D genes are given only for firm matches. A row's size may be missing; if present it is once, few, many or a size class.

V: TRBV28
D: -
size: -
J: TRBJ2-7
CDR3: CASSWFKEGNHEQYF
DNA: TGTGCCAGCAGTTGGTTCAAGGAAGGTAATCACGAGCAGTACTTC

V: TRBV7-2
D: -
size: -
J: TRBJ2-3
CDR3: CASSLGVVAQYF
DNA: TGTGCCAGCAGCTTGGGTGTAGTGGCGCAGTATTTT

V: TRBV9
D: -
size: -
J: TRBJ2-2
CDR3: CASSQTTGSTGELFF
DNA: TGTGCCAGCAGCCAAACCACAGGGTCCACCGGGGAGCTGTTTTTT

V: TRBV7-9
D: -
size: -
J: TRBJ1-3
CDR3: CASSPGQGSSSGNTIYF
DNA: TGTGCCAGCAGCCCCGGGCAGGGCTCTTCCTCTGGAAACACCATATATTTT

V: TRBV6-5
D: -
size: -
J: TRBJ1-5
CDR3: CASRKGKLSNQPQHF
DNA: TGTGCCAGCAGGAAGGGGAAACTTAGCAATCAGCCCCAGCATTTT

V: TRBV7-9
D: -
size: -
J: TRBJ2-6
CDR3: CASSLKGTPGANVLTF
DNA: TGTGCCAGCAGCTTAAAAGGGACACCTGGGGCCAACGTCCTGACTTTC

V: TRBV19
D: -
size: -
J: TRBJ2-7
CDR3: CASNGDHSYEQYF
DNA: TGTGCCAGTAACGGGGACCACTCCTACGAGCAGTACTTC

V: TRBV5-4
D: -
size: -
J: TRBJ2-5
CDR3: CASSSLKTGATSGTQYF
DNA: TGTGCCAGCAGCTCCCTGAAGACAGGAGCCACTTCTGGGACCCAGTACTTC

V: TRBV29-1
D: -
size: -
J: TRBJ2-7
CDR3: CSAQQGRNEQYF
DNA: TGCAGCGCACAACAGGGACGTAATGAGCAGTACTTC

V: TRBV2
D: -
size: -
J: TRBJ1-5
CDR3: CASTGEAQPQHF
DNA: TGTGCCAGCACCGGGGAGGCTCAGCCCCAGCATTTT

V: TRBV6-1
D: -
size: -
J: TRBJ2-6
CDR3: CASSEGPGANVLTF
DNA: TGTGCCAGCAGCGAAGGGCCTGGGGCCAACGTCCTGACTTTC

V: TRBV18
D: -
size: -
J: TRBJ2-2
CDR3: CASSPPSDTGELFF
DNA: TGTGCCAGCTCACCACCGAGCGACACCGGGGAGCTGTTTTTT

V: TRBV19
D: -
size: -
J: TRBJ2-6
CDR3: CASSGTVLSGANVLTF
DNA: TGTGCCAGTAGCGGGACTGTCCTCTCTGGGGCCAACGTCCTGACTTTC

V: TRBV2
D: -
size: -
J: TRBJ1-1
CDR3: CASIVRETEAFF
DNA: TGTGCCAGCATAGTCAGGGAAACTGAAGCTTTCTTT

V: TRBV5-1
D: -
size: -
J: TRBJ2-5
CDR3: CASSPGSKGYQETQYF
DNA: TGCGCCAGCAGCCCGGGGTCCAAGGGCTACCAAGAGACCCAGTACTTC

V: TRBV2
D: -
size: -
J: TRBJ2-7
CDR3: CASSDTYEQYF
DNA: TGTGCCAGCAGTGACACGTACGAGCAGTACTTC

V: TRBV6-6
D: TRBD1
size: few
J: TRBJ2-2
CDR3: CASRATGVGTGELFF
DNA: TGTGCCAGCAGGGCGACAGGGGTTGGCACCGGGGAGCTGTTTTTT

V: TRBV6-1
D: -
size: -
J: TRBJ2-7
CDR3: CASSEGLDYEQYF
DNA: TGTGCCAGCAGTGAAGGCCTCGATTACGAGCAGTACTTC

V: TRBV19
D: -
size: -
J: TRBJ1-5
CDR3: CASSIVTGIQPQHF
DNA: TGTGCCAGTAGTATAGTTACAGGGATTCAGCCCCAGCATTTT

V: TRBV6-5
D: TRBD1
size: -
J: TRBJ1-2
CDR3: CASSSLPHRGHGYTF
DNA: TGTGCCAGCAGTTCACTCCCTCACAGGGGGCATGGCTACACCTTC

V: TRBV2
D: TRBD1
size: -
J: TRBJ1-5
CDR3: CASSEFLGWRTGRQPQHF
DNA: TGTGCCAGCAGTGAGTTTCTCGGATGGAGGACAGGGAGGCAGCCCCAGCATTTT

V: TRBV7-9
D: -
size: -
J: TRBJ2-5
CDR3: CASSLIDRLQETQYF
DNA: TGTGCCAGCAGCTTAATAGACAGGCTCCAAGAGACCCAGTACTTC

V: TRBV9
D: TRBD2
size: once
J: TRBJ2-1
CDR3: CASSVSSGMGNEQFF
DNA: TGTGCCAGCAGCGTGTCTAGCGGGATGGGTAATGAGCAGTTCTTC

V: TRBV18
D: TRBD2
size: -
J: TRBJ2-1
CDR3: CASSQNLAGGGNEQFF
DNA: TGTGCCAGCTCACAGAACCTAGCGGGCGGCGGCAATGAGCAGTTCTTC

V: TRBV4-3
D: -
size: -
J: TRBJ1-2
CDR3: CASSRSPGQIEGYTF
DNA: TGCGCCAGCAGCCGCTCCCCGGGACAAATTGAGGGCTACACCTTC

V: TRBV5-1
D: -
size: -
J: TRBJ2-7
CDR3: CASSLVPPPPDEQYF
DNA: TGCGCCAGCAGCTTGGTCCCACCACCCCCGGACGAGCAGTACTTC

V: TRBV28
D: -
size: -
J: TRBJ2-4
CDR3: CASSLLDPRDIQYF
DNA: TGTGCCAGCAGCTTGCTAGACCCACGGGACATTCAGTACTTC

V: TRBV2
D: -
size: -
J: TRBJ2-1
CDR3: CASSGQASSYNEQFF
DNA: TGTGCCAGCAGTGGACAGGCGAGCTCCTACAATGAGCAGTTCTTC

V: TRBV28
D: -
size: few
J: TRBJ1-1
CDR3: CASSSPLVEAFF
DNA: TGTGCCAGCAGTTCCCCATTAGTTGAAGCTTTCTTT

V: TRBV7-9
D: TRBD1
size: -
J: TRBJ1-4
CDR3: CASSLRQGGEKLFF
DNA: TGTGCCAGCAGCTTAAGACAGGGGGGTGAAAAACTGTTTTTT

V: TRBV5-1
D: -
size: -
J: TRBJ2-3
CDR3: CASSFEDTQYF
DNA: TGCGCCAGCAGCTTCGAAGATACGCAGTATTTT

V: TRBV29-1
D: -
size: -
J: TRBJ2-3
CDR3: CSVGPSTDTQYF
DNA: TGCAGCGTTGGTCCTAGCACAGATACGCAGTATTTT

V: TRBV7-2
D: -
size: -
J: TRBJ1-3
CDR3: CASSPGRVSGNTIYF
DNA: TGTGCCAGCAGCCCCGGGAGGGTCTCTGGAAACACCATATATTTT

V: TRBV6-1
D: -
size: -
J: TRBJ2-4
CDR3: CAGNTGPIAKNIQYF
DNA: TGTGCCGGCAATACAGGGCCCATAGCCAAAAACATTCAGTACTTC

V: TRBV7-8
D: -
size: -
J: TRBJ1-1
CDR3: CASSFAGWGTEAFF
DNA: TGTGCCAGCAGCTTCGCGGGGTGGGGCACTGAAGCTTTCTTT

V: TRBV5-6
D: TRBD1
size: once
J: TRBJ1-3
CDR3: CASSLAGGQGGNTIYF
DNA: TGTGCCAGCAGCTTGGCCGGGGGACAGGGTGGAAACACCATATATTTT

V: TRBV27
D: TRBD1
size: once
J: TRBJ1-2
CDR3: CASSQWGDRADGYGYTF
DNA: TGTGCCAGCAGTCAATGGGGGGACAGGGCTGACGGCTATGGCTACACCTTC

V: TRBV30
D: -
size: -
J: TRBJ2-7
CDR3: CAWSSQYEQYF
DNA: TGTGCCTGGAGTTCTCAATACGAGCAGTACTTC

V: TRBV5-1
D: -
size: -
J: TRBJ2-5
CDR3: CASSATAQETQYF
DNA: TGCGCCAGCAGCGCGACAGCACAAGAGACCCAGTACTTC

V: TRBV20-1
D: -
size: -
J: TRBJ2-7
CDR3: CSARPGGEQYF
DNA: TGCAGTGCTCGCCCGGGCGGCGAGCAGTACTTC

V: TRBV6-5
D: TRBD1
size: -
J: TRBJ2-5
CDR3: CASSYSPTGGQETQYF
DNA: TGTGCCAGCAGTTACTCGCCGACAGGGGGGCAAGAGACCCAGTACTTC

V: TRBV18
D: -
size: -
J: TRBJ2-3
CDR3: CASSPLLSQDTQYF
DNA: TGTGCCAGCTCACCACTTCTGAGCCAAGATACGCAGTATTTT

V: TRBV2
D: TRBD1
size: once
J: TRBJ1-4
CDR3: CASSSDRGRGEKLFF
DNA: TGTGCCAGCAGTTCCGACAGGGGGCGAGGTGAAAAACTGTTTTTT

V: TRBV5-1
D: -
size: -
J: TRBJ2-7
CDR3: CASSLEADWSSYEQYF
DNA: TGCGCCAGCAGCTTGGAAGCGGACTGGAGCTCCTACGAGCAGTACTTC

V: TRBV10-3
D: TRBD2
size: -
J: TRBJ2-1
CDR3: CAISDPTSGSHNEQFF
DNA: TGTGCCATCAGTGACCCGACTAGCGGGAGTCATAATGAGCAGTTCTTC